One T cell receptor beta chain is described in this entry. The CDR3 sequence is 14 residues long. Germline values: CDR1 KGHSY, CDR2 FQNENV. V lost 6 bases to trimming and J lost 4 bases; unmatched junction nucleotides: 8. The record originates from a study of blood T cell repertoires in COVID-19. A Seattle source enrolled patients during active infection and followed them longitudinally. In the original analysis: For nucleated cells, counts were estimated from reference gene primer amplification. Only in-frame clones appear in the TCRdb table, and some are missing; sequencing was by immunoSEQ multiplex PCR. The D gene and trimming were derived from the DNA, and the V and J assignments and clone size from that table. The profile covers roughly 120,000 clones, with more than 80% appearing a single time and more than 5% taken by the ten largest.

J is TRBJ1-1 and V is TRBV16, with 7 bases aligning to TRBD1. The material sequenced was peripheral blood. The source of this sequence is a woman in her sixties with COVID-19, enrolled during active disease. The CDR3 nucleotides read TGTGCCAGCAGTGAACTTGGGACAGCCACTGAAGCTTTCTTT. Protein: CASSELGTATEAFF. The variable domain in full, with the rest retrieved from reference TRBV16 and TRBJ1-1, is GEEVAQTPKHLVRGEGQKAKLYCAPIKGHSYVFWYQQVLKNEFKFLISFQNENVFDETGMPKERFSAKCLPNSPCSLEIQATKLEDSAVYFCASSELGTATEAFFGQGTRLTVV.